These 27 T cell receptor beta chains were sequenced from one sample in a study of T cell responses to AZD1222 COVID-19 vaccine. The data were produced by immunoSEQ multiplex PCR, yet TCRdb's version contains in-frame clones alone and is incomplete. The sample records tens of thousands of clones, roughly 89% being singletons. The starting material was peripheral blood, obtained on day 0 of AZD1222 vaccination. These TCRs come from an adult in good health.

The CDR3 spells CASSPTDWMGEQYF. The CDR3 bases are TGTGCCAGCTCACCCACAGACTGGATGGGTGAGCAGTACTTC. V usage is TRBV18 and J usage is TRBJ2-7; D not resolved. V was clipped by 3 bases and J by 7 bases, with 16 bases between them. The V gene's germline CDR1 is KGHSH and CDR2 LQKENI. The CDR3 consists of 14 residues. Drawing the rest from reference TRBV18 and TRBJ2-7, the complete variable domain is NAGVMQNPRHLVRRRGQEARLRCSPMKGHSHVYWYRQLPEEGLKFMVYLQKENIIDESGMPKERFSAEFPKEGPSILRIQQVVRGDSAAYFCASSPTDWMGEQYFGPGTRLTVT.

CDR3 protein: CASATSGRGNTQYF. DNA of the CDR3: TGTGCCAGCGCTACTAGCGGCCGAGGGAATACGCAGTATTTT. The rearrangement uses TRBV19 and TRBJ2-3; 8 nucleotides align to TRBD2. The CDR3 loop spans 14 amino acids. CDR1 LNHDA and CDR2 SQIVND come from the germline V gene (reference sequence). V lost 9 bases and J lost 7; bases outside the gene matches: 12.

Comment on this clone: This same CDR3 is encoded by further DNA sequences in the sample. This chain joins TRBV29-1 and TRBJ1-2; D remains ambiguous. The CDR3 covers 10 residues. Trimming took 1 base from V and 6 from J, leaving 3 bases between them. Germline V lookup: CDR1 SQVTM, CDR2 ANQGSEA. This chain's CDR3 is CSVEVDGYTF. CDR3 nucleotide sequence: TGCAGCGTTGAAGTCGATGGCTACACCTTC. The full variable domain, with the rest looked up from reference TRBV29-1 and TRBJ1-2, is SAVISQKPSRDICQRGTSLTIQCQVDSQVTMMFWYRQQPGQSLTLIATANQGSEATYESGFVIDKFPISRPNLTFSTLTVSNMSPEDSSIYLCSVEVDGYTFGSGTRLTVV.

V gene TRBV28 combines with J gene TRBJ2-7; perhaps TRBD1 as D (5 bases). The CDR3 is made up of 15 amino acids. The germline gives CDR1 MDHEN, CDR2 SYDVKM. Trimming cost V 5 bases and J 2 bases, with 16 bases left between them. The CDR3 here is CASSTPKGPTYEQYF. CDR3 coding DNA: TGTGCCAGCAGTACTCCTAAGGGGCCCACCTACGAGCAGTACTTC.

A single count supports this clone. This rearrangement joins TRBV7-2 to TRBJ2-7; a possible D gene is TRBD1 (6 bases). Per the germline V gene, CDR1 is SGHTA and CDR2 is FQGNSA. V lost 5 bases and J lost 2, with 16 bases in between. This CDR3 has 15 amino acids. CDR3 region: CASSASTGIPYEQYF. The DNA for the CDR3 is TGTGCCAGCAGCGCGTCGACAGGCATCCCCTACGAGCAGTACTTC.

This sequence joins TRBV7-9 and TRBJ1-1; 8 nucleotides match TRBD1. Germline V lookup: CDR1 SEHNR, CDR2 FQNEAQ (reference sequence). The CDR3 extends over 14 amino acids. Trimming took 3 bases from V and 1 from J; bases not matched to a gene: 1. The CDR3 DNA reads as TGTGCCAGCAGCTTGGACAGGGAGAACACTGAAGCTTTCTTT. Translation: CASSLDRENTEAFF.

The genes are TRBV18 and TRBJ2-7, with D tentatively TRBD1 or TRBD2 (6 bases each). Germline V gives CDR1 KGHSH, CDR2 LQKENI. The ends were cut back, 0 bases at V and 0 bases at J, with 9 bases in the middle. The CDR3 totals 15 residues. DNA for the CDR3: TGTGCCAGCTCACCACCGACGGGGGCCTCCTACGAGCAGTACTTC. Translating it yields CASSPPTGASYEQYF.

The chain joins TRBV5-5 to TRBJ2-5; D is uncertain. Germline-derived CDR1 and CDR2 are SGHKS and YYEKEE (reference sequence). CDR3 length equals 13 residues. With 4 bases removed from V and 1 base from J, the gap between germline ends came to 8 bases. The DNA of the CDR3 is TGTGCCAGCAGCCCCGGAGCCCAAGAGACCCAGTACTTC. Its protein product is CASSPGAQETQYF.

V gene TRBV12-3 or TRBV12-4 combines with J gene TRBJ2-7; 10 bases line up with TRBD1. The CDR3 consists of 13 residues. With V trimmed by 7 bases and J by 2 bases, 2 bases remained unmatched. The CDR3 DNA reads as TGTGCCAGCAAGGGACAGGGGACCTACGAGCAGTACTTC. Encoded protein: CASKGQGTYEQYF.

The chain links TRBV5-1 to TRBJ1-3; TRBD1 aligns across 7 bases. CDR3 length: 18 amino acids. Germline CDR1 SGHRS, CDR2 YFSETQ. V lost 2 bases, J lost 4 bases, and 15 bases stayed unmatched. CDR3 amino acids: CASSLGSPGTATGNTIYF. CDR3 DNA sequence: TGCGCCAGCAGCTTAGGTTCGCCCGGGACAGCGACAGGAAACACCATATATTTT.

The chain joins TRBV7-9 to TRBJ1-1; 11 bases are a match to TRBD1. The CDR3 runs to 15 residues. Germline lookup yields CDR1 SEHNR and CDR2 FQNEAQ (reference sequence). Trimming at V came to 1 base and at J to 5 bases, leaving 3 bases not matched to a gene. The CDR3 loop reads CASSLGTGGATEAFF. CDR3 coding DNA: TGTGCCAGCAGCTTAGGGACAGGGGGCGCGACTGAAGCTTTCTTT.

V and J are TRBV4-1 and TRBJ1-1, with 9 bases matching TRBD1. V dropped 3 bases and J dropped 4; count of bases not matched to a gene: 3. CDR3 length equals 14 residues. Germline V gene sequence: CDR1 MGHRA, CDR2 YSYEKL. As DNA, the CDR3 is TGCGCCAGCAGCCAGGGACAGGGTTTCACTGAAGCTTTCTTT. Translation gives CASSQGQGFTEAFF.

The gene calls are TRBV19 and TRBJ1-3; no reliable D call. The germline CDR1 and CDR2 sequences are LNHDA and SQIVND (reference sequence). V was trimmed by 4 bases and J by 0 bases, leaving 13 bases between them. The CDR3 is 16 amino acids. The CDR3 here is CASSTKETYSGNTIYF. The CDR3, as DNA: TGTGCCAGTAGTACGAAAGAAACCTACTCTGGAAACACCATATATTTT.

This chain connects TRBV3-1 (or the pseudogene TRBV3-2) to TRBJ1-4; D not resolved. The CDR3 totals 17 residues. The germline CDR1 and CDR2 sequences are LGHDT and YNNKEL (reference sequence). Between the trimmed V and J ends, which lost 0 bases and 3 bases, there was a span of 14 bases. Written as DNA, the CDR3 is TGTGCCAGCAGCCAAGATCCAGTGTCCGGGCCTAATGAAAAACTGTTTTTT. It encodes CASSQDPVSGPNEKLFF.

The rearrangement uses TRBV27 and TRBJ1-1; D gene unclear. Germline V gene data show CDR1 as MNHEY and CDR2 as SMNVEV (reference sequence). V was cut by 3 bases and J by 1 base, with 6 bases left in between. This CDR3 spans 13 amino acids. CDR3 sequence: CASSFVGNTEAFF. The CDR3 coding sequence is TGTGCCAGCAGTTTTGTAGGGAACACTGAAGCTTTCTTT.

The V call is TRBV12-5, the J call TRBJ1-6, with 9 bases aligning to TRBD1. The length of the CDR3 is 15 residues. The germline gives CDR1 LGHNT, CDR2 FRNRAP. The trim removed 4 bases at V and 10 bases at J, leaving 8 bases unmatched. The CDR3 protein is CASGSRTGVRSPLHF. The DNA for the CDR3 is TGTGCTAGTGGTTCGCGGACAGGGGTGAGGTCACCCCTCCACTTT. Together with reference TRBV12-5 and TRBJ1-6, the CDR3 gives the full variable domain: DARVTQTPRHKVTEMGQEVTMRCQPILGHNTVFWYRQTMMQGLELLAYFRNRAPLDDSGMPKDRFSAEMPDATLATLKIQPSEPRDSAVYFCASGSRTGVRSPLHFGNGTRLTVT.

This clone has a handful of counts. This chain connects TRBV30 to TRBJ2-2; D is uncertain. Germline CDR1 and CDR2: GTSNPN and SVGIG (reference sequence). V was cut by 4 bases and J by 7 bases, with 16 bases left in between. The CDR3 is made up of 14 amino acids. The CDR3 sequence is CAWTKEAFLGELFF. CDR3 nucleotide sequence: TGTGCCTGGACCAAAGAGGCTTTTCTCGGGGAGCTGTTTTTT.

This rearrangement joins TRBV9 to TRBJ2-5; TRBD2 agrees at 15 bases. CDR1 and CDR2 (germline): SGDLS, YYNGEE. J was trimmed by 5 bases and V by 5 bases; bases with no gene match: 10. The CDR3 runs 17 residues. DNA of the CDR3: TGTGCCAGCAGTCCCCCGGCCGGGACTAGCGGGAGGGAGACCCAGTACTTC. This gives the protein CASSPPAGTSGRETQYF.

For this clone: The same CDR3 can be traced to other DNA sequences in this sample. V usage is TRBV14 and J usage is TRBJ2-5; TRBD2 is a possible D gene (6 bases). CDR1 is SGHDN, CDR2 FVKESK, per germline. There are 14 residues in the CDR3. V lost 1 base, J lost 3 bases, and 9 bases lay in between. The DNA of the CDR3 is TGTGCCAGCAGCCAAGTGGGACTGGAAGAGACCCAGTACTTC. The encoded protein is CASSQVGLEETQYF. Based on the CDR3 plus reference TRBV14 and TRBJ2-5, the full variable domain is EAGVTQFPSHSVIEKGQTVTLRCDPISGHDNLYWYRRVMGKEIKFLLHFVKESKQDESGMPNNRFLAERTGGTYSTLKVQPAELEDSGVYFCASSQVGLEETQYFGPGTRLLVL.

V is TRBV16 and J is TRBJ1-5; D possibly corresponds to TRBD1 (6 bases). The CDR3 extends over 16 amino acids. V shed 0 bases and J shed 1 base, with 10 bases lying between them. The germline V gene encodes CDR1 KGHSY and CDR2 FQNENV. CDR3 in DNA: TGTGCCAGCAGCCAATCCTCGCAGGGGAGCAATCAGCCCCAGCATTTT. Amino acid sequence: CASSQSSQGSNQPQHF.

The chain carries TRBV6-5 and TRBJ1-1, with D uncertain. V was shortened by 7 bases and J by 1 base, with 10 bases between the two germline ends. The CDR3 runs to 13 residues. Germline V gene sequence: CDR1 MNHEY, CDR2 SVGAGI. The CDR3 sequence is CASIGWENTEAFF. CDR3 DNA sequence: TGTGCCAGCATTGGTTGGGAGAACACTGAAGCTTTCTTT.

The gene calls are TRBV7-2 and TRBJ2-5; perhaps TRBD1 as D (6 bases). V was pared by 4 bases and J by 4 bases, with 10 bases between. The length of the CDR3 is 13 residues. Germline values: CDR1 SGHTA, CDR2 FQGNSA. The CDR3 loop is CASSSQGRETQYF. The CDR3 DNA sequence: TGTGCCAGCAGCTCACAGGGAAGAGAGACCCAGTACTTC.

The genes are TRBV5-1 and TRBJ2-6, with 9 nucleotides matching TRBD1. V shed 2 bases, J shed 0 bases, and the junction held 9 bases outside the gene matches. Germline assignment: CDR1 SGHRS and CDR2 YFSETQ. This CDR3 has 19 amino acids. CDR3 amino acids: CASSFPMGQGSSGANVLTF. CDR3 coding DNA: TGCGCCAGCAGCTTTCCAATGGGACAGGGAAGCTCTGGGGCCAACGTCCTGACTTTC.

The chain carries TRBV18 and TRBJ1-1, with TRBD1 identical over 7 bases. Germline lookup yields CDR1 KGHSH and CDR2 LQKENI. The CDR3 extends over 14 amino acids. J lost 1 base, V lost 3 bases, and 2 bases had no gene match. In DNA form, the CDR3 reads TGTGCCAGCTCACCGGGACAGAGGAACACTGAAGCTTTCTTT. It translates to CASSPGQRNTEAFF.

V gene TRBV5-1 combines with J gene TRBJ2-1; D unresolved. The CDR3 has 14 amino acids. From germline, CDR1 is SGHRS and CDR2 YFSETQ. The ends were cut back, 1 base at V and 4 bases at J, with 9 bases in the middle. Here the CDR3 DNA reads TGCGCCAGCAGCTTGAGGGTCTCTTACAATGAGCAGTTCTTC. Translated, it gives CASSLRVSYNEQFF.

V is TRBV3-1 (or the pseudogene TRBV3-2) and J is TRBJ1-4; D remains ambiguous. Germline CDR1 and CDR2: LGHDT and YNNKEL (reference sequence). The CDR3 length is 14 residues. The V gene lost 4 bases and the J gene lost 5 bases, with 11 bases spanning the gap. The CDR3 bases are TGTGCCAGCAGCCGACCGGGCCGAAATGAAAAACTGTTTTTT. Amino acid sequence: CASSRPGRNEKLFF.

The chain recombines TRBV4-1 with TRBJ1-3; 7 bases align to TRBD1. Trimming took 4 bases from V and 1 from J; bases not matched to a gene: 7. The length of the CDR3 is 16 residues. Germline CDR1 MGHRA, CDR2 YSYEKL. CDR3: CASSPYRGDSGNTIYF. The CDR3 DNA sequence: TGCGCCAGCAGCCCCTACAGGGGTGATTCTGGAAACACCATATATTTT.